One sample yielded the 10 T cell receptor beta chains listed below, sequenced in a study of cytomegalovirus exposure and HLA in healthy donors. TCRdb's copy holds only in-frame clones and misses some; the assay was immunoSEQ multiplex PCR. The profile shows more than 130,000 clones, roughly 88% of them singletons. The sample comprised PBMCs. The source is a woman between 18 and 29 years old in good health and CMV-seropositive.

J is TRBJ2-5 and V is TRBV23-1; tentatively, D is TRBD1 (5 bases). TRBV23-1 is assigned to the ORF class and has an uncertain function. Trimming took off 0 bases at V and 3 bases at J, with 8 bases between the two ends. This CDR3 is built from 14 residues. The CDR3 DNA follows: TGCGCCAGCAGTCAATCTGGCAGGGAAGAGACCCAGTACTTC. It is translated as CASSQSGREETQYF.

The V and J genes are TRBV2 and TRBJ1-2, with a possible D match to TRBD1 (6 bases). Germline V gene data show CDR1 as SNHLY and CDR2 as FYNNEI. This CDR3 contains 14 residues. Between the trimmed V and J ends, which lost 5 bases and 1 base, there was a span of 11 bases. CDR3 residues: CASSLQGGNYGYTF. For the CDR3, the DNA is TGTGCCAGCAGTCTCCAAGGGGGTAACTATGGCTACACCTTC.

The chain combines TRBV7-9 with TRBJ1-4; 9 bases match TRBD1. V was pared by 5 bases and J by 5 bases, with 3 bases of the junction left unmatched. Germline CDR1 is SEHNR and CDR2 is FQNEAQ (reference sequence). The CDR3 spans 14 residues. In DNA, the CDR3 is TGTGCCAGCAGCCGGGACAGGGAAAATGAAAAACTGTTTTTT. As protein: CASSRDRENEKLFF.

This clone was picked up one time. This rearrangement joins TRBV19 to TRBJ1-1; the D is unclear. Germline CDR1 reads LNHDA; CDR2 reads SQIVND (reference sequence). The CDR3 consists of 13 residues. Trimming removed 8 bases at V and 0 bases at J, with 10 bases between. The CDR3 DNA follows: TGTGCCAGTCACGCTACCATGAACACTGAAGCTTTCTTT. Amino acids: CASHATMNTEAFF.

This clone was counted only a few times. The chain uses TRBV10-3 and TRBJ1-2; 7 nucleotides agree with TRBD1. V shed 11 bases, J shed 1 base, and the junction held 16 bases outside the gene matches. The CDR3 has 16 residues. CDR1 is ENHRY, CDR2 SYGVKD, per germline. The CDR3: CAHGEGGSSFNYGYTF. The CDR3 DNA reads as TGTGCCCATGGAGAAGGGGGCTCTAGCTTTAACTATGGCTACACCTTC.

This clone was observed a handful of times. This chain connects TRBV30 to TRBJ1-6, with 9 bases matching TRBD1. The CDR3 has 12 amino acids. Per the germline V gene, CDR1 is GTSNPN and CDR2 is SVGIG (reference sequence). The CDR3 nucleotides read TGTGCATTGGACAGGGGTAATTCACCCCTCCACTTT. Encoded protein: CALDRGNSPLHF.

This clone was observed a handful of times. The rearrangement links TRBV27 to TRBJ1-5; D gene unclear. This CDR3 has 14 residues. The V gene's germline CDR1 is MNHEY and CDR2 SMNVEV (reference sequence). Trimming took off 1 base at V and 8 bases at J, with 12 bases between the two ends. Written as DNA, the CDR3 is TGTGCCAGCAGTTTATTTCCGGGGTGGGAGCCCCAGCATTTT. Translating it yields CASSLFPGWEPQHF.

The J gene is TRBJ2-4, the V gene TRBV30; tentatively, D is TRBD1 (6 bases). Trimming removed 6 bases at V and 3 bases at J, with 12 bases between. Germline V gives CDR1 GTSNPN, CDR2 SVGIG (reference sequence). The CDR3 is made up of 13 amino acids. CDR3 DNA sequence: TGTGCCTGCCACCGCAGGGGCAAAAACATTCAGTACTTC. This translates into CACHRRGKNIQYF.

The V and J genes are TRBV7-9 and TRBJ1-6; D is uncertain. CDR1 is SEHNR, CDR2 FQNEAQ, per germline (reference sequence). This CDR3 comprises 12 residues. The V end lost 5 bases, the J end lost 7 bases, and 6 bases lay between the germline ends. The CDR3 is CASSRSNSPLHF. CDR3 nucleotides: TGTGCCAGCAGCCGTTCGAATTCACCCCTCCACTTT.

V is TRBV6-5 and J is TRBJ2-7, with 9 nucleotides matching TRBD2. This CDR3 region has 14 residues. Germline V CDR1 and CDR2: MNHEY, SVGAGI. V dropped 6 bases and J dropped 7; count of bases not matched to a gene: 10. The CDR3 nucleotides are TGTGCCAGCAGCCGCGGGGGGGCACGTAGGGAGCAGTACTTC. Its translation is CASSRGGARREQYF.